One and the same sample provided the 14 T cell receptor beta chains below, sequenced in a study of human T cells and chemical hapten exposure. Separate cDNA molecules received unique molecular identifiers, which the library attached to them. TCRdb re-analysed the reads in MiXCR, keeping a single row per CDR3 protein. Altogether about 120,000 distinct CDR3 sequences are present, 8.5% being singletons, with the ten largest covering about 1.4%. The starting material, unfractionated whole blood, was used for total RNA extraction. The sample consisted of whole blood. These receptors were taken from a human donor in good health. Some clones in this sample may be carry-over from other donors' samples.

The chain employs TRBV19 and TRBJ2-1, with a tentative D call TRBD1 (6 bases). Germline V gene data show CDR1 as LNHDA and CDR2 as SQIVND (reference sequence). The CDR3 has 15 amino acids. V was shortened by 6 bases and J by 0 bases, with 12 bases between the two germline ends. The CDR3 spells CASRRTESSYNEQFF. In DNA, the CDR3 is TGTGCCAGTAGAAGGACAGAATCCTCCTACAATGAGCAGTTCTTC. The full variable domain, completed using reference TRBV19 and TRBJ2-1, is DGGITQSPKYLFRKEGQNVTLSCEQNLNHDAMYWYRQDPGQGLRLIYYSQIVNDFQKGDIAEGYSVSREKKESFPLTVTSAQKNPTAFYLCASRRTESSYNEQFFGPGTRLTVL.

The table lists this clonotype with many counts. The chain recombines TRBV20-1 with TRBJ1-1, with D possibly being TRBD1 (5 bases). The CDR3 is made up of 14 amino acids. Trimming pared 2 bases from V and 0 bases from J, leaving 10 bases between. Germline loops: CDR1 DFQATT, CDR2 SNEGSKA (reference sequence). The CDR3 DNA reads TGCAGTGCTAGATCCGGGGCCATGAACACTGAAGCTTTCTTT. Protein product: CSARSGAMNTEAFF.

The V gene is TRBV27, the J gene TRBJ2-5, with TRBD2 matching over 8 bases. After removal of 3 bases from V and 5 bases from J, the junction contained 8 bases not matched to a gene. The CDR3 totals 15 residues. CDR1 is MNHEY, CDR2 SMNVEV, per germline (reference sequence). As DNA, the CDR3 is TGTGCCAGCAGTTTGCGGACTAGCCCCCGGGAGACCCAGTACTTC. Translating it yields CASSLRTSPRETQYF.

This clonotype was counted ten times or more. CDR3 loop: CSVTGQGYEQYF. The CDR3 region has the DNA TGCAGCGTAACGGGACAAGGATACGAGCAGTACTTC. The rearrangement joins TRBV29-1 to TRBJ2-7, with D possibly being TRBD1 (6 bases). CDR3 length equals 12 residues. Germline-derived CDR1 and CDR2 are SQVTM and ANQGSEA. The V end was cut by 6 bases, the J end by 4 bases, with 13 bases between.

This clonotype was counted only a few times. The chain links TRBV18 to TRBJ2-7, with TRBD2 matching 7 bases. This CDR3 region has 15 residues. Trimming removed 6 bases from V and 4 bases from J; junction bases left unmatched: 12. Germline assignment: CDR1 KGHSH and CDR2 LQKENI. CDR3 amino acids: CASSRGGTITYEQYF. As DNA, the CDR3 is TGTGCCAGCTCCCGCGGAGGGACTATAACTTACGAGCAGTACTTC.

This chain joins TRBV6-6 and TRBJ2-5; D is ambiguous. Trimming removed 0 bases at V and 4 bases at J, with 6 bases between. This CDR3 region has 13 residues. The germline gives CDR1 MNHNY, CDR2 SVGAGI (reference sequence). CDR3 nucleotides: TGTGCCAGCAGTTACTCGATGAGAGAGACCCAGTACTTC. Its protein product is CASSYSMRETQYF.

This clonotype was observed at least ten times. The CDR3: CASSAGLYGYTF. The CDR3 DNA sequence: TGTGCCAGCAGTGCGGGACTCTATGGCTACACCTTC. The V gene is TRBV12-3 or TRBV12-4, the J gene TRBJ1-2; tentative D call: TRBD1 (5 bases). This CDR3 comprises 12 residues. Trimming removed 5 bases from V and 4 bases from J, with 8 bases in between.

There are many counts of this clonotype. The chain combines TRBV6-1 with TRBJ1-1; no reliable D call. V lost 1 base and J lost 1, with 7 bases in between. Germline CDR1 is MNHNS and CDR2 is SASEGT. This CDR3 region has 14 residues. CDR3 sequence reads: CASSEGRSNTEAFF. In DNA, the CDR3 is TGTGCCAGCAGTGAAGGGAGGTCGAACACTGAAGCTTTCTTT.

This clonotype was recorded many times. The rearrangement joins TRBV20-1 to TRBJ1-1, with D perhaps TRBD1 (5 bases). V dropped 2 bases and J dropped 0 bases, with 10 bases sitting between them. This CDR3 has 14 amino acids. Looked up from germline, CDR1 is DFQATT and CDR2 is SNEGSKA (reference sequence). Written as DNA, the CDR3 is TGCAGTGCTAGATTCGGGGGGATGAACACTGAAGCTTTCTTT. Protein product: CSARFGGMNTEAFF.

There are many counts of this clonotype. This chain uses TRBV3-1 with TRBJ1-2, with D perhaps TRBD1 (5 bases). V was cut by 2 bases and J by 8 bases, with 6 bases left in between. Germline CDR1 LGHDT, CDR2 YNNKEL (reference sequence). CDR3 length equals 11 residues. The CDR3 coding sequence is TGTGCCAGCAGCCAACAGGGAGGCTACACCTTC. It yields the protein CASSQQGGYTF.

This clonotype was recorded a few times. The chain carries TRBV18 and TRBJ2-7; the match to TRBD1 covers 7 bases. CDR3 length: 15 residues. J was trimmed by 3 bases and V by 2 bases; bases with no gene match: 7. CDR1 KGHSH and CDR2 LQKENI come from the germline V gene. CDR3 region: CASSPAGTANYEQYF. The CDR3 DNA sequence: TGTGCCAGCTCACCAGCCGGGACAGCGAACTACGAGCAGTACTTC.

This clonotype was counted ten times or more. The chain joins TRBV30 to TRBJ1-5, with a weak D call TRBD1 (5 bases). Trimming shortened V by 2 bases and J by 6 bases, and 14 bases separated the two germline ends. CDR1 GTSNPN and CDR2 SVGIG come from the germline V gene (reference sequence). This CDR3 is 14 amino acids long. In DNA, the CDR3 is TGTGCCTGGAGTCCCATGGGGGAGGCTCAGCCCCAGCATTTT. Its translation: CAWSPMGEAQPQHF.

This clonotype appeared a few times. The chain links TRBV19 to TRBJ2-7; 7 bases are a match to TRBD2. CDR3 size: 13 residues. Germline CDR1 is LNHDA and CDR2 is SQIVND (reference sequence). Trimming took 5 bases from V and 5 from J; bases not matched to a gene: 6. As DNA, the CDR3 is TGTGCCAGTAGTTTATTTGGGGGGGACGAGCAGTACTTC. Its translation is CASSLFGGDEQYF.

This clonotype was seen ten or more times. In nucleotides, the CDR3 is TGTGCCACCAGCAGAGATCCGGGGGCTAATGAAAAACTGTTTTTT. It is translated as CATSRDPGANEKLFF. The V call is TRBV15, the J call TRBJ1-4; a weak D match, TRBD1 (5 bases). Trimming left V 0 bases short and J 3 bases short, with 8 bases between. Germline V CDR1 and CDR2: LNHNV, YYDKDF (reference sequence). The CDR3 spans 15 residues. Full variable domain (rest looked up from reference TRBV15 and TRBJ1-4): DAMVIQNPRYQVTQFGKPVTLSCSQTLNHNVMYWYQQKSSQAPKLLFHYYDKDFNNEADTPDNFQSRRPNTSFCFLDIRSPGLGDTAMYLCATSRDPGANEKLFFGSGTQLSVL.